This T cell receptor (beta chain) was captured by sequencing in a study of metastatic and nonmetastatic thyroid tumors. Regarding the study as a whole: Reported TCR beta diversity, measured in blood and tumor, was significantly higher for malignant thyroid tumors than for benign nodules.

TCRdb redid the clone calls on the PCR reads using MiXCR. Of about 92,000 clones listed, 15% are singletons. There are many counts of this clone. Its matching antigen is unknown. The germline gene is not matched at one end of the junction; a read error may be the cause. Patients underwent thyroid surgery, and none had received any treatment before it. The sequencing input was blood. The receptor was isolated from a female donor with papillary thyroid cancer or a benign thyroid nodule (not recorded which). Some clones in this sample may be carry-over from other donors' samples.

The DNA for the CDR3 is TGTGCCAGCAGTTTATATGGGACAGGGGGTAATTTACCCCTCCACTTT. It is translated as CASSLYGTGGNLPLHF. This chain uses TRBV28 with TRBJ1-6, with 11 nucleotides matching TRBD1. The CDR3 has 16 amino acids. The germline V gene encodes CDR1 MDHEN and CDR2 SYDVKM.